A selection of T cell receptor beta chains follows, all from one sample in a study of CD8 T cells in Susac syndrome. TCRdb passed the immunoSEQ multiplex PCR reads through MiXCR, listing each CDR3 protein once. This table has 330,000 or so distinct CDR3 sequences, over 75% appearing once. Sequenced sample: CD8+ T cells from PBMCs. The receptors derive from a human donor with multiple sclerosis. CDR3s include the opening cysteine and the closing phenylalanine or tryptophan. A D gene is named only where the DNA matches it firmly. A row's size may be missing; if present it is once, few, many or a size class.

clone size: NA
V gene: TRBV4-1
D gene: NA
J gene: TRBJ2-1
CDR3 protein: CASSQVGNLGSNEQFF
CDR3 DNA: TGCGCCAGCAGCCAAGTGGGGAATTTGGGTAGCAATGAGCAGTTCTTC

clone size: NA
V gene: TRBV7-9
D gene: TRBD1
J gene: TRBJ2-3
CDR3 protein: CASGQGGTDTQYF
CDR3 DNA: TGTGCCAGCGGACAGGGGGGCACAGATACGCAGTATTTT

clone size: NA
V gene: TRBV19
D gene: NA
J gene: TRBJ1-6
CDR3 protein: CASTWTANSPLHF
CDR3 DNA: TGTGCCAGTACCTGGACAGCTAATTCACCCCTCCACTTT

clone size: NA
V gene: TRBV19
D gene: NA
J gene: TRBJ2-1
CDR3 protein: CASSGEGVNEQFF
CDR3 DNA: TGTGCCAGTAGCGGGGAGGGGGTCAATGAGCAGTTCTTC

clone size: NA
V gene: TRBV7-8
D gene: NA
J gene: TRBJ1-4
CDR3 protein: CASSLGEAGTTNEKLFF
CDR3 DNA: TGTGCCAGCAGCTTAGGGGAGGCAGGCACAACTAATGAAAAACTGTTTTTT

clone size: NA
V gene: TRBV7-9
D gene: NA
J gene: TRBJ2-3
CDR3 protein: CASRQSTDTQYF
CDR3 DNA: TGTGCCAGCCGACAGAGCACAGATACGCAGTATTTT

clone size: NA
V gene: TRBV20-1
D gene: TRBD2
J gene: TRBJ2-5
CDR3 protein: CSARPSGGPIETQYF
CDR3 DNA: TGCAGTGCTAGGCCTAGCGGGGGGCCAATAGAGACCCAGTACTTC

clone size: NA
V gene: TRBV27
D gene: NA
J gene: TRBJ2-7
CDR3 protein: CASIGGISREQYF
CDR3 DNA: TGTGCCAGCATAGGAGGGATTTCTCGCGAGCAGTACTTC

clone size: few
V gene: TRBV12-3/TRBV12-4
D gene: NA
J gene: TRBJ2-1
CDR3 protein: CASSFSDEQFF
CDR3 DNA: TGTGCCAGCAGTTTTAGCGATGAGCAGTTCTTC

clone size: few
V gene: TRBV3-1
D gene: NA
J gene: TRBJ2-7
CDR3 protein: CASSQVRLGEQYF
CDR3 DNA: TGTGCCAGCAGCCAAGTTCGGCTGGGAGAGCAGTACTTC

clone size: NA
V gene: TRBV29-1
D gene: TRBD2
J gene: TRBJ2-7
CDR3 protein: CSVEGAGDHEQYF
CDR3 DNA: TGCAGCGTTGAAGGTGCGGGAGACCACGAGCAGTACTTC

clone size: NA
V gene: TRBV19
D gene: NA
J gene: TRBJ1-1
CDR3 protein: CASTWGQMMNTEAFF
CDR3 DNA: TGTGCCAGTACCTGGGGTCAGATGATGAACACTGAAGCTTTCTTT

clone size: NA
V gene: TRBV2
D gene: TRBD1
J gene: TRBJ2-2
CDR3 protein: CASNPSEQGTGELFF
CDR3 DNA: TGTGCCAGCAACCCCTCGGAACAGGGGACCGGGGAGCTGTTTTTT

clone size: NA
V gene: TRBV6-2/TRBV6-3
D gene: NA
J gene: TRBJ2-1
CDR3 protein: CASRYRDFYNEQFF
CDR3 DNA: TGTGCCAGCAGATACCGGGACTTTTACAATGAGCAGTTCTTC

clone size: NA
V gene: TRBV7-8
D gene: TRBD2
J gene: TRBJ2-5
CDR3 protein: CASSPWGSGGARQETQYF
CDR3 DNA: TGTGCCAGCAGCCCGTGGGGTAGCGGGGGGGCCAGGCAAGAGACCCAGTACTTC

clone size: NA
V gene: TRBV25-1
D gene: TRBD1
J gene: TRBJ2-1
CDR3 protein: CASSSPRTGGNEQFF
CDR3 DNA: TGTGCCAGCAGTTCGCCGAGGACAGGGGGCAATGAGCAGTTCTTC

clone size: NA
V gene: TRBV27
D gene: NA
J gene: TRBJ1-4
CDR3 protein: CASSLVHLGEKLFF
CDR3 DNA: TGTGCCAGCAGTTTAGTCCACCTGGGGGAAAAACTGTTTTTT

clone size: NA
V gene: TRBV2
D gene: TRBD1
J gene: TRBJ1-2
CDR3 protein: CASSVRRGSYGYTF
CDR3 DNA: TGTGCCAGCAGTGTCCGCAGGGGGTCCTATGGCTACACCTTC

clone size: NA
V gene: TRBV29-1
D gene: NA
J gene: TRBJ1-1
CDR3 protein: CSVPPTGPNTEAFF
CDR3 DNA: TGCAGCGTCCCCCCCACAGGGCCCAACACTGAAGCTTTCTTT

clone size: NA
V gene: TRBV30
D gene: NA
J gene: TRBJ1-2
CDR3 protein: CAWSGEIDGYTF
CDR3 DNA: TGTGCCTGGAGTGGGGAGATCGATGGCTACACCTTC

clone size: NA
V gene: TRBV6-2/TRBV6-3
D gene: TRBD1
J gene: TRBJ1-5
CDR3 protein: CATSQGGNQPQHF
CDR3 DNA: TGTGCCACCTCCCAGGGGGGCAATCAGCCCCAGCATTTT

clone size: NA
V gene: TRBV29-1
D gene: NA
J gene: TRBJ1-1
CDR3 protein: CSVDLGDRTEAFF
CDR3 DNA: TGCAGCGTTGATTTGGGTGATCGCACTGAAGCTTTCTTT

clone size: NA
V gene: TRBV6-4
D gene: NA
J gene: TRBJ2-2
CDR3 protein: CASSPTRGDGTGELFF
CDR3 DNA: TGTGCCAGCAGTCCCACGAGGGGTGATGGCACCGGGGAGCTGTTTTTT

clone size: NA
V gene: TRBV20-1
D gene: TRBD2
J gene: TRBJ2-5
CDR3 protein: CSARPYDKRDGQETQYF
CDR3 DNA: TGCAGTGCTAGACCCTACGACAAGCGGGATGGACAAGAGACCCAGTACTTC

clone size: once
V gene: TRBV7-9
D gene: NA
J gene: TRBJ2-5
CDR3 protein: CASSLWGAQETQYF
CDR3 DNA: TGTGCCAGCAGTCTATGGGGGGCCCAAGAGACCCAGTACTTC

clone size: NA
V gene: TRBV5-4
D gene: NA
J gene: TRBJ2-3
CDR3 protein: CASSPDGRPDTQYF
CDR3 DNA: TGTGCCAGCAGCCCGGATGGGAGGCCAGATACGCAGTATTTT

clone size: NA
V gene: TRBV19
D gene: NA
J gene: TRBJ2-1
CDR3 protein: CASSNGRGTNEQFF
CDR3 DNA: TGTGCCAGTAGTAACGGACGGGGGACGAATGAGCAGTTCTTC

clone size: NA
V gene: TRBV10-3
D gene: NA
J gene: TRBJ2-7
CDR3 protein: CAISAPPEQYF
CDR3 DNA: TGTGCCATCAGTGCCCCCCCCGAGCAGTACTTC

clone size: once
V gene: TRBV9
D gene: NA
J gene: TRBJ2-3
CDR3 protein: CASSQTGEAHTQYF
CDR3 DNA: TGTGCCAGCAGCCAAACAGGGGAGGCACATACGCAGTATTTT

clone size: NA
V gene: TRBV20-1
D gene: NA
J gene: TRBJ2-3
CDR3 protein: CSARDGAGWTDTQYF
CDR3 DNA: TGCAGTGCTAGAGATGGGGCGGGTTGGACAGATACGCAGTATTTT

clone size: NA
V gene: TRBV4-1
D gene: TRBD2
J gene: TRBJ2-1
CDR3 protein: CASSPLLRGDNEQFF
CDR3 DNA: TGCGCCAGCAGCCCCTTGTTGCGGGGGGACAATGAGCAGTTCTTC

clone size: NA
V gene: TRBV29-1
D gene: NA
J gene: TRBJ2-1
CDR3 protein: CSVDREIHEQFF
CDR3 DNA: TGCAGCGTTGACCGGGAGATACATGAGCAGTTCTTC

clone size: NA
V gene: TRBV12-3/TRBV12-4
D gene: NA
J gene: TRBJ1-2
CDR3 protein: CASKPAGVYGYTF
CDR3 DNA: TGTGCCAGCAAACCCGCGGGGGTCTATGGCTACACCTTC

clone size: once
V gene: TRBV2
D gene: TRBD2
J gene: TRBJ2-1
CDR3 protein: CASRQTSGSNNEQFF
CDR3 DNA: TGTGCCAGCAGACAGACTAGCGGGTCCAACAATGAGCAGTTCTTC

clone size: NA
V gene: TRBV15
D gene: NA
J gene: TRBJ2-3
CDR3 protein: CATSRTWGAPDTQYF
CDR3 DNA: TGTGCCACCAGCAGGACGTGGGGGGCTCCCGATACGCAGTATTTT

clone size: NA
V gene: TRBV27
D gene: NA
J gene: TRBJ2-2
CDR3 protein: CASSFVTFANTGELFF
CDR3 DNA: TGTGCCAGCAGTTTTGTTACGTTCGCGAACACCGGGGAGCTGTTTTTT

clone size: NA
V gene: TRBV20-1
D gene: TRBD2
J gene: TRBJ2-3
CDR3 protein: CSAREAGTSGRMGADTQYF
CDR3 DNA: TGCAGTGCTAGAGAGGCCGGGACTAGCGGGAGGATGGGCGCAGATACGCAGTATTTT

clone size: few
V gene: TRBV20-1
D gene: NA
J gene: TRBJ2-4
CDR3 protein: CSATHSGGNIQYF
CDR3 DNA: TGCAGTGCTACACACAGTGGGGGTAACATTCAGTACTTC

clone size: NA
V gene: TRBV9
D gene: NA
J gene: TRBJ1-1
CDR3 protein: CASSVKGQDTEAFF
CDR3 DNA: TGTGCCAGCAGCGTAAAGGGGCAGGACACTGAAGCTTTCTTT

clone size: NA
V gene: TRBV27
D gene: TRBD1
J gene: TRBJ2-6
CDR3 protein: CASSGQAAGANVLTF
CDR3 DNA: TGTGCCAGCAGTGGACAGGCTGCTGGGGCCAACGTCCTGACTTTC

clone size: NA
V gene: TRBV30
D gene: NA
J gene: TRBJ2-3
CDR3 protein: CASRGWQGPHTDTQYF
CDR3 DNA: TGTGCCTCCAGGGGTTGGCAGGGCCCCCACACAGATACGCAGTATTTT

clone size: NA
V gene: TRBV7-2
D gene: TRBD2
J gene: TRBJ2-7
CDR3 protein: CASSTGTSGRYEQYF
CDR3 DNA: TGTGCCAGCAGCACCGGGACTAGCGGGAGATACGAGCAGTACTTC

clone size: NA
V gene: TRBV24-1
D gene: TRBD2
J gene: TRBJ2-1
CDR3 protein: CATSGTRFNEQFF
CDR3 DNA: TGTGCCACCAGTGGGACTAGGTTCAATGAGCAGTTCTTC

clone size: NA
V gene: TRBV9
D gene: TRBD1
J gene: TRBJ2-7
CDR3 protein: CASSVGGYRGDEQYF
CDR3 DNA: TGTGCCAGCAGCGTAGGAGGTTACAGGGGAGACGAGCAGTACTTC

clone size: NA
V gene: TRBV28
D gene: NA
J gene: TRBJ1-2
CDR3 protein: CASNPSGVNYGYTF
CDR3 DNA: TGTGCCAGCAATCCGTCGGGGGTTAACTATGGCTACACCTTC

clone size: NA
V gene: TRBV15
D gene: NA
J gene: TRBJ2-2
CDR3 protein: CATSPGSGYTGELFF
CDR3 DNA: TGTGCCACCAGCCCGGGGTCAGGGTACACCGGGGAGCTGTTTTTT

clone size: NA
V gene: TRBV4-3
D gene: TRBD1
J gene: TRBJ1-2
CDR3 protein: CASSQSGTDYYGYTF
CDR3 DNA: TGCGCCAGCAGCCAATCCGGGACAGATTACTATGGCTACACCTTC

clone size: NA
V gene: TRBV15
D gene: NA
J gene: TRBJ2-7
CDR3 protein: CATSRDFDSSSWGPNHEQYF
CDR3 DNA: TGTGCCACCAGCAGAGATTTCGATAGCAGCAGTTGGGGGCCGAACCACGAGCAGTACTTC

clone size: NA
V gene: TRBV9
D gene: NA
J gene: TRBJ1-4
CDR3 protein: CASSVGSRDEKLFF
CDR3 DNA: TGTGCCAGCAGCGTAGGCAGTCGGGACGAAAAACTGTTTTTT